Below are 3 T cell receptor beta chains sequenced from a single sample in a study of response to subunit inactivated influenza vaccine. Each CDR3 protein gets one entry after TCRdb re-called the RT-PCR reads with MiXCR. The table includes 700,000 to 900,000 distinct CDR3 sequences, 21% detected once. Source: PBMCs from blood, taken 4 to 6 days after vaccination. The receptor source for this set is a middle-aged man who received an inactivated influenza vaccine.

The V and J genes are TRBV6-1 and TRBJ2-5, with 14 bases matching TRBD2. The V segment lost 6 bases and the J segment 7 bases; nucleotides outside the gene matches: 7. The V gene's germline CDR1 is MNHNS and CDR2 SASEGT. The CDR3 extends over 15 amino acids. The CDR3 DNA reads TGTGCCAGCAGCCGCGGGACTAGCGGGAGTTGGACCCAGTACTTC. Translating it yields CASSRGTSGSWTQYF.

This clonotype came up a few times. V is TRBV28 and J is TRBJ2-5; the D gene is possibly TRBD2 (5 bases). The CDR3 length is 14 residues. V was pared by 6 bases and J by 1 base, with 12 bases between. Per germline, CDR1 MDHEN and CDR2 SYDVKM. CDR3 nucleotides: TGTGCCAGCAGGAAGAGGGAGTTCCAAGAGACCCAGTACTTC. Protein: CASRKREFQETQYF.

The V call is TRBV4-2, the J call TRBJ2-7; 9 bases match TRBD2. Per germline, CDR1 LGHNA and CDR2 YNFKEQ. Germline trimming cut 2 bases from V and 5 bases from J; bases unmatched to any gene: 4. The CDR3 length is 14 residues. CDR3 sequence (DNA): TGTGCCAGCAGCCAAATAGCGGGGGCCAACGAGCAGTACTTC. Its translation is CASSQIAGANEQYF.